This passage covers 15 T cell receptor beta chains from one sample sequenced in a study of blood T cells in healthy people across ages (dated by TCRdb to the mid-2010s). Library creation used 5' RACE. The sample was run on an Illumina HiSeq 2500. A second PCR of roughly 7 to 11 cycles was performed with a sample-barcoded 5' primer and a J-beta primer mix. TCRdb passed the public sequencing reads through fastp at Q25 and MiXCR, retaining productive beta sequences. Rows with a matching CDR3 protein are joined into one entry that keeps the most common DNA and genes. The table for this sample lists 600,000 or so distinct CDR3 sequences; approximately 30% of them were counted only once. The ten most abundant clones make up 15% to 18% of the sample. The sequencing sample was made of blood. The receptors here all came from a woman aged 80 or older in good health.

About this clonotype itself: A much larger clone differs from this one at a single base, so this may be a read error. The chain has TRBV20-1 and TRBJ2-5; the match to TRBD2 covers 8 bases. The J call is uncertain, as TRBJ2-1 better fits the DNA end. Germline lookup yields CDR1 DFQATT and CDR2 SNEGSKA (reference sequence). The CDR3 is 15 residues long. CDR3 sequence: CSARGAGGAGETQFF. Written as DNA, the CDR3 is TGCAGTGCTAGAGGGGCCGGGGGGGCCGGAGAGACCCAGTTCTTC.

This clonotype came up a few times. CDR3 amino acids: CASSLNSIEAFF. The CDR3 DNA is TGCGCCAGCAGCTTGAACTCGATTGAAGCTTTCTTT. This chain connects TRBV5-1 to TRBJ1-1; no clear D gene. CDR1 is SGHRS and CDR2 is YFSETQ in the germline V gene. The CDR3 runs to 12 residues. V shed 1 base and J shed 7 bases, with 8 bases lying between them.

The chain recombines TRBV6-5 with TRBJ2-2, with TRBD1 matching 8 bases. CDR1 MNHEY and CDR2 SVGAGI come from the germline V gene. J lost 2 bases, V lost 4 bases, and 3 bases had no gene match. This CDR3 spans 15 amino acids. The CDR3 coding sequence is TGTGCCAGCAGTTCGACAGGGGATAACACCGGGGAGCTGTTTTTT. This translates into CASSSTGDNTGELFF.

This clonotype was seen ten or more times. The chain couples TRBV6-1 to TRBJ1-5, with 10 bases that match TRBD1. The CDR3 runs to 15 residues. The V gene's germline CDR1 is MNHNS and CDR2 SASEGT. V lost 3 bases to trimming and J lost 7 bases; unmatched junction nucleotides: 6. CDR3 sequence (DNA): TGTGCCAGCAGTGAGGGGGACAGGGGTCGGCAGCCCCAGCATTTT. Translated, it gives CASSEGDRGRQPQHF.

This clonotype was counted at least ten times. The chain uses TRBV12-3 or TRBV12-4 and TRBJ1-2, with D unresolved. The CDR3 runs to 12 residues. V was clipped by 5 bases and J by 5 bases, with 9 bases between them. The DNA for the CDR3 is TGTGCCAGCAGTATAGACGGTTATGGCTACACCTTC. This sequence encodes CASSIDGYGYTF.

This clonotype was seen repeatedly, ten times or more. The chain recombines TRBV5-1 with TRBJ1-2, with D perhaps matching TRBD1 (6 bases). The CDR3 consists of 17 residues. Germline V gene sequence: CDR1 SGHRS, CDR2 YFSETQ. Trimming took 2 bases from V and 4 from J, leaving 21 bases between them. This chain's CDR3 is CASSFSGGTQGGYGYTF. The CDR3 DNA is TGCGCCAGCAGCTTCAGTGGAGGGACCCAAGGGGGCTATGGCTACACCTTC.

This clonotype was recorded at least ten times. The chain carries TRBV20-1 and TRBJ2-5; D perhaps matches TRBD1 (5 bases). This CDR3 is 12 amino acids long. Trimming stripped 2 bases from V and 4 bases from J, with 8 bases between. Germline V CDR1 and CDR2: DFQATT, SNEGSKA (reference sequence). CDR3 nucleotides: TGCAGTGCTAGAACAGGACCAGAGACCCAGTACTTC. It specifies CSARTGPETQYF.

The gene calls are TRBV11-2 and TRBJ1-2; D is unclear. The CDR3 has 12 amino acids. Trimming cost V 4 bases and J 2 bases, with 5 bases left between them. Germline V lookup: CDR1 SGHAT, CDR2 FQNNGV. The CDR3 protein is CASSYGNYGYTF. In DNA form, the CDR3 reads TGTGCCAGCAGCTATGGAAACTATGGCTACACCTTC.

V is TRBV20-1 and J is TRBJ1-1; the D is unclear. The CDR3 loop spans 13 amino acids. The V gene lost 0 bases and the J gene lost 8 bases, with 13 bases spanning the gap. CDR1 and CDR2 from the germline V gene are DFQATT and SNEGSKA (reference sequence). CDR3 sequence (DNA): TGCAGTGCTAGAGACAGGCCGAGAGCGGAAGCTTTCTTT. Residues: CSARDRPRAEAFF.

This clonotype came up a few times. This chain connects TRBV27 to TRBJ1-4; D uncertain. CDR3 length equals 15 residues. In germline, CDR1 is MNHEY, CDR2 SMNVEV (reference sequence). The V and J ends lost 0 bases and 0 bases respectively, with 5 bases between them. The CDR3 loop reads CASSLSFATNEKLFF. The CDR3 nucleotides are TGTGCCAGCAGTTTATCCTTTGCAACTAATGAAAAACTGTTTTTT.

Turning to this clonotype: One end of the junction fails to match germline, which may point to a read error. The genes are TRBV6-5 and TRBJ1-5, with TRBD1 identical over 7 bases. The CDR3 length is 15 residues. Germline V lookup: CDR1 MNHEY, CDR2 SVGAGI. The CDR3 protein is CACSYRGAGGQPQHF. The DNA of the CDR3 is TGTGCCTGCAGTTACAGGGGAGCTGGGGGTCAGCCCCAGCATTTT.

This clonotype was detected only a few times. J is TRBJ2-5 and V is TRBV21-1; no check of the table's D call, TRBD2, against the DNA was made. TRBV21-1 is a recognized pseudogene. This CDR3 spans 14 amino acids. Written as DNA, the CDR3 is TGTGCCAGGGGGGAGGGCAGCTTCCAAGAGACCCAGTACTTC. The encoded protein is CARGEGSFQETQYF.

This clonotype appeared many times. The chain uses TRBV4-3 and TRBJ2-1; 7 positions agree with TRBD2. V was pared by 0 bases and J by 2 bases, with 7 bases of the junction left unmatched. CDR1 and CDR2 from the germline V gene are LGHNA and YSLEER. The CDR3 covers 17 residues. The CDR3 loop is CASSQEASGAPYNEQFF. For the CDR3, the DNA is TGCGCCAGCAGCCAAGAGGCCAGCGGGGCCCCCTACAATGAGCAGTTCTTC.

Only a few counts were recorded for this clonotype. V usage is TRBV20-1 and J usage is TRBJ2-5; 10 bases agree with TRBD2. This CDR3 region has 12 residues. Germline V gene sequence: CDR1 DFQATT, CDR2 SNEGSKA (reference sequence). After removal of 4 bases from V and 11 bases from J, the junction contained 7 bases not matched to a gene. In nucleotides, the CDR3 is TGCAGTGCTATGGGACTAGCGAGTGAGCAGTACTTC. Translating it yields CSAMGLASEQYF.

There are many counts of this clonotype. The rearrangement uses TRBV4-2 and TRBJ2-3; D is possibly TRBD2 (5 bases). The CDR3 spans 15 residues. The V end lost 1 base, the J end lost 0 bases, and 8 bases lay between the germline ends. CDR1 is LGHNA, CDR2 YNFKEQ, per germline. The chain's CDR3 is CASSQAGSSTDTQYF. The DNA for the CDR3 is TGTGCCAGCAGCCAAGCGGGAAGTAGCACAGATACGCAGTATTTT.